A selection of T cell receptor beta chains follows, all from one sample in a study of CD8 T cells in ankylosing spondylitis. MiXCR was run by TCRdb on the 5' RACE reads, yielding one entry per CDR3 protein. The table lists over 700,000 distinct CDR3 sequences, roughly 19% of them singletons. The sample taken for sequencing was blood, either unsorted or a sorted T cell fraction (not recorded which). These receptors all come from a male donor with ankylosing spondylitis. Each CDR3 is given with its conserved first and last residue.

j_call v_call cdr3_aa
TRBJ2-5 TRBV20-1 CSASAPGRQQETQYF
TRBJ2-1 TRBV27 CASSSQRGAYNEQFF
TRBJ2-3 TRBV5-1 CASSLDITDTQYF
TRBJ2-1 TRBV2 CASSGRAGEGEQFF
TRBJ2-5 TRBV12-3/TRBV12-4 CASSLGGYRGETQYF
TRBJ2-7 TRBV7-9 CASSSDQPYEQYF
TRBJ2-2 TRBV6-1 CASSEGTGGPGELFF
TRBJ1-6 TRBV5-6 CASSQIGTGNSPLHF
TRBJ2-7 TRBV12-3/TRBV12-4 CASRAGTGGSGEQYF
TRBJ2-4 TRBV7-9 CASSSSHMRAKNIQYF
TRBJ2-7 TRBV5-6 CASSQDYHEQYF
TRBJ2-3 TRBV4-2 CASSQAEGSDTQYF
TRBJ2-1 TRBV5-1 CASSFTGQSYNEQFF
TRBJ2-4 TRBV3-1 CASSRGSEDIQYF
TRBJ2-3 TRBV12-3/TRBV12-4 CASSLFTTDTQYF
TRBJ2-2 TRBV4-3 CASSQDRRVRELFF
TRBJ2-7 TRBV12-3/TRBV12-4 CASSPPPGTSGYEQYF
TRBJ2-2 TRBV3-1 CASSQVFDNGELFF
TRBJ2-2 TRBV20-1 CSARGPARGDTGELFF
TRBJ1-2 TRBV6-5 CASSYREPYGYTF
TRBJ2-5 TRBV7-9 CASSWGERTQYF
TRBJ2-1 TRBV12-3/TRBV12-4 CASSFGLAGVGEQFF
TRBJ2-1 TRBV19 CASSIRRIQGRSEQFF
TRBJ2-2 TRBV24-1 CATSDLGPTRNTGELFF
TRBJ2-6 TRBV3-1 CASSRGISPSGANVLTF
TRBJ2-7 TRBV6-1 CASSPLQGLYEQYF
TRBJ1-1 TRBV19 CASSTDPNTEAFF
TRBJ2-1 TRBV27 CASRSTGQGYNEQFF
TRBJ2-7 TRBV9 CASSVITAWAYEQYF